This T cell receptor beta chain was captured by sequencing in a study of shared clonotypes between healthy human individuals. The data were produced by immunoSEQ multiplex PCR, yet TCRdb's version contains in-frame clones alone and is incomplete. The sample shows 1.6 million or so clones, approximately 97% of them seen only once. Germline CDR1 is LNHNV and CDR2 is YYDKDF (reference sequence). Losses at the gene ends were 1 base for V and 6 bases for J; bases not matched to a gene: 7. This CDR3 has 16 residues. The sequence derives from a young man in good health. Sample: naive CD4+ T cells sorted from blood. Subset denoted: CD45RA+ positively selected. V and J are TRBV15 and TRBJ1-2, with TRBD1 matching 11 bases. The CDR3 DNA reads TGTGCCACCAGCAGAGGTGGGACAGGGGGGATGAATGGCTACACCTTC. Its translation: CATSRGGTGGMNGYTF.